A selection of T cell receptor beta chains follows, all from one sample in a study of T-cell memory formation after mild COVID-19. TCRdb reanalysed the 5' RACE reads using MiXCR and keeps one entry per CDR3 protein. In the table there are about 210,000 distinct CDR3 sequences, roughly a tenth of which are singletons. Specimen: PBMCs or a T cell subset sorted from them (not recorded which). The receptors here all came from a young man who had mild COVID-19 (a few samples of this study predate the infection). Cell type and time point are not known. Both conserved end residues are part of each CDR3. A D gene is named only where the DNA matches it firmly. A row's size may be missing; if present it is once, few, many or a size class.

v_gene	d_gene	j_gene	abundance	CDR3nt	CDR3aa
TRBV7-9	NA	TRBJ1-5	NA	TGTGCCAGCAGCTTAACCAGGGATAGCAATCAGCCCCAGCATTTT	CASSLTRDSNQPQHF
TRBV4-3	NA	TRBJ2-7	NA	TGCGCCAGCAGCTCGTCCTTCCGGGCCTGGGCGGGGAAGCAGTACTTC	CASSSSFRAWAGKQYF
TRBV6-1	NA	TRBJ1-6	NA	TGTGCCAGCAGTGAGCAGCGGGCGTCTTCACCCCTCCACTTT	CASSEQRASSPLHF
TRBV5-1	TRBD2	TRBJ2-1	few	TGCGCCAGCAGCACAGCGGGGGGGCGGGTCGTTGAGCAGTTCTTC	CASSTAGGRVVEQFF
TRBV6-5	TRBD2	TRBJ2-5	NA	TGTGCCAGCAGTTACAGCGGGGACTTGCAAGAGACCCAGTACTTC	CASSYSGDLQETQYF
TRBV7-9	NA	TRBJ1-4	NA	TGTGCCAGCAGCTTATCCGGGGGCAAAGAAAAACTGTTTTTT	CASSLSGGKEKLFF
TRBV3-1	NA	TRBJ1-1	NA	TGTGCCAGCAGCCAAGCTGAGACTGAAGCTTTCTTT	CASSQAETEAFF
TRBV20-1	TRBD1	TRBJ1-2	NA	TGCAGTGCTAGAGGACAGGGCCATGGCTACACCTTC	CSARGQGHGYTF
TRBV5-5	NA	TRBJ1-1	few	TGTGCCAGCAGCTTTGGTTTAGATATGAGGGAAGCTTTCTTT	CASSFGLDMREAFF
TRBV11-2	NA	TRBJ1-5	NA	TGTGCCAGCAGCGCGGGACGGCGGTTTGCCCAGCATTTT	CASSAGRRFAQHF